This T cell receptor beta chain stems from a study of blood T cell repertoires in COVID-19. Whole-study context: Both acute and convalescent COVID-19 samples were obtained from the United States, Italy and Spain. Nucleic acid was either cDNA or gDNA, and it came from T cells, B-cell-depleted T cells, or PBMCs.

In the authors' workflow: The assay estimated nucleated cells by amplifying reference gene primers. Sequencing was performed with immunoSEQ multiplex PCR; in TCRdb, only in-frame clones are kept and a portion is missing. The DNA gave D and trimming, while V, J and clone size come from that table. The sample records 120,000 or so clones, more than 65% being singletons. The germline gives CDR1 LNHDA, CDR2 SQIVND (reference sequence). Trimming stripped 7 bases from V and 0 bases from J, with 10 bases between. The CDR3 totals 14 residues. This TCR was recovered from a human donor in a cohort sampled during active COVID-19. Sequencing input: peripheral blood. The chain links TRBV19 to TRBJ1-3; D is perhaps TRBD1 (5 bases). The CDR3 DNA follows: TGTGCCAGTAATTTGGGACTCTCTGGAAACACCATATATTTT. Amino acid sequence: CASNLGLSGNTIYF.